The 6 T cell receptor beta chains in this list originate from one sample, sequenced in a study of CD8 T cells in ankylosing spondylitis. MiXCR was run by TCRdb on the 5' RACE reads, yielding one entry per CDR3 protein. The top ten clones hold roughly 29% of a sample with 150,000 to 200,000 distinct CDR3 sequences, 11% of them seen once. Sequenced sample: blood, either unsorted or a sorted T cell fraction (not recorded which). The receptors stem from a male donor with ankylosing spondylitis or in good health (not recorded which).

Many counts were recorded for this clonotype. V is TRBV20-1 and J is TRBJ2-7, with a possible D match to TRBD1 (7 bases). The CDR3 length is 11 residues. The germline V gene encodes CDR1 DFQATT and CDR2 SNEGSKA (reference sequence). The germline V and J ends were trimmed by 6 bases and 3 bases, with 9 bases remaining between them. In DNA form, the CDR3 reads TGCAGTGCCCAGGGGGGCTACGAGCAGTACTTC. This gives the protein CSAQGGYEQYF.

A few counts support this clonotype. This chain joins TRBV5-1 and TRBJ2-5; 7 bases are a match to TRBD1. The V and J ends lost 2 bases and 5 bases, in that order; junction bases with no gene match: 9. The CDR3 covers 15 residues. The germline V gene has CDR1 SGHRS and CDR2 YFSETQ. The CDR3 protein is CASSFLNRGMETQYF. DNA for the CDR3: TGCGCCAGCAGCTTCCTAAACAGGGGAATGGAGACCCAGTACTTC.

Only a few counts were recorded for this clonotype. This may be a read error, as it is one base from a much larger clone. The V and J genes are TRBV27 and TRBJ2-1, with D perhaps matching TRBD1 (6 bases). The germline CDR1 and CDR2 sequences are MNHEY and SMNVEV (reference sequence). The CDR3 has 13 residues. This CDR3 is CTSSLGQSNEQFF. CDR3 bases: TGTACCAGCAGTCTAGGACAGTCCAATGAGCAGTTCTTC.

This clonotype turned up a few times. V gene TRBV5-5 combines with J gene TRBJ2-7, with D maybe TRBD1 (6 bases). CDR3 length equals 15 residues. V lost 4 bases and J 0 bases, leaving 14 bases between the germline ends. Germline CDR1 and CDR2: SGHKS and YYEKEE (reference sequence). The CDR3 loop is CASSVYRAGSYEQYF. The CDR3 DNA reads TGTGCCAGCAGCGTATACAGGGCAGGCTCCTACGAGCAGTACTTC.

At least ten counts were recorded for this clonotype. V and J are TRBV20-1 and TRBJ2-1; D may be TRBD2 (6 bases). The CDR3 is made up of 15 amino acids. V dropped 6 bases and J dropped 8 bases, with 23 bases sitting between them. From germline, CDR1 is DFQATT and CDR2 SNEGSKA (reference sequence). This chain's CDR3 is CSAGSTVGSSDEQFF. The CDR3 bases are TGCAGTGCCGGCTCAACGGTCGGGAGTAGCGATGAGCAGTTCTTC.

Many counts were recorded for this clonotype. The chain is built from TRBV10-1 and TRBJ2-5, with TRBD2 matching 10 bases. The germline V gene encodes CDR1 WNHNN and CDR2 SYGVQD (reference sequence). The CDR3 runs to 20 residues. The V gene end was trimmed by 2 bases and the J gene end by 5 bases; junction bases not matched to a gene: 20. CDR3 region: CASSEKVGTSSGRGWETQYF. CDR3 DNA sequence: TGCGCCAGCAGTGAGAAGGTCGGGACATCTAGCGGGAGAGGCTGGGAGACCCAGTACTTC.